This record concerns one T cell receptor (beta chain) sequence. Its antigen is unknown. The data were produced by immunoSEQ multiplex PCR, yet TCRdb's version contains in-frame clones alone and is incomplete. Of 2 million to 2.5 million clones listed, over 85% are singletons. The CDR3 covers 15 residues. With 3 bases clipped from V and 8 bases from J, the junction kept 12 bases outside the gene matches. The V gene's germline CDR1 is SGDLS and CDR2 YYNGEE. The data derive from a study of shared clonotypes between healthy human individuals. Study details: With ages of 18 to 49, the donors were a couple of women and three men.

Regarding the study as a whole: Generation probabilities were higher for clonotypes shared across all four sorted-subset donors than for unshared ones.

Sequencing was done on a sample of naive CD4+ T cells from PBMCs. Subset of the sample: CD45RA+ positively selected. The chain employs TRBV9 and TRBJ1-2; 8 nucleotides agree with TRBD1. This clonotype originated in a man younger than 35 in good health. Some clones in this sample may be carry-over from other donors' samples. In DNA form, the CDR3 reads TGTGCCAGCAGCGCTAGACAGGGGACTGGGGGAGGCTACACCTTC. Translating it yields CASSARQGTGGGYTF.